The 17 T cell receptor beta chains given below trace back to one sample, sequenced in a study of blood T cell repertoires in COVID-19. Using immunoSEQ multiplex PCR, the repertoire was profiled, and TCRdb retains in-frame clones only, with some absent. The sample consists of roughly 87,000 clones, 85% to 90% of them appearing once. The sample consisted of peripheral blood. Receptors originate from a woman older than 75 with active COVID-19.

The CDR3 nucleotides read TGTGCCACCAGCAGAGGGTCGGGACAGTTAAATGAAAAACTGTTTTTT. The encoded protein is CATSRGSGQLNEKLFF. The chain has TRBV15 and TRBJ1-4; 7 bases are a match to TRBD1. The CDR3 consists of 16 residues. V gave up 1 base and J gave up 5 bases; unmatched junction bases: 7. Germline CDR1 and CDR2: LNHNV and YYDKDF (reference sequence).

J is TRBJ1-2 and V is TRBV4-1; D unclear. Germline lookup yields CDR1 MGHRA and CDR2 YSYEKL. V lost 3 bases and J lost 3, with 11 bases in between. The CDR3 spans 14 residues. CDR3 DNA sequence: TGCGCCAGCAGCCACTATTCTACAGACTATGGCTACACCTTC. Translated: CASSHYSTDYGYTF.

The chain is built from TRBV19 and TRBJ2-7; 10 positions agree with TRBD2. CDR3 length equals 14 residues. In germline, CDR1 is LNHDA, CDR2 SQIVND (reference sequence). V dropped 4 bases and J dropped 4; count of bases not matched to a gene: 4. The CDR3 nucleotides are TGTGCCAGTAGTAACGGACTAGCGGCGTACGAGCAGTACTTC. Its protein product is CASSNGLAAYEQYF. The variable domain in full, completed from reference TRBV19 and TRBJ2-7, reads DGGITQSPKYLFRKEGQNVTLSCEQNLNHDAMYWYRQDPGQGLRLIYYSQIVNDFQKGDIAEGYSVSREKKESFPLTVTSAQKNPTAFYLCASSNGLAAYEQYFGPGTRLTVT.

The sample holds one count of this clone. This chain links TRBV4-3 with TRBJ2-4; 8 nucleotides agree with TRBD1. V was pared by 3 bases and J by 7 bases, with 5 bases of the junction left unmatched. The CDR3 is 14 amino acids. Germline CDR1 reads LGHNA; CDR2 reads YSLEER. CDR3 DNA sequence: TGCGCCAGCAGCCAGCTAGACAGGGGTAACATTCAGTACTTC. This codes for CASSQLDRGNIQYF.

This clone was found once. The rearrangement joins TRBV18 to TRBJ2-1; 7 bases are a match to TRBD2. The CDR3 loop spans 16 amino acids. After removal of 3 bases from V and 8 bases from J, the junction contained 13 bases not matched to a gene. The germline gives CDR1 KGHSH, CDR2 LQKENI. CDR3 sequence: CASSPASGVDADEQFF. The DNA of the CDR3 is TGTGCCAGCTCACCCGCTAGCGGAGTCGACGCCGATGAGCAGTTCTTC.

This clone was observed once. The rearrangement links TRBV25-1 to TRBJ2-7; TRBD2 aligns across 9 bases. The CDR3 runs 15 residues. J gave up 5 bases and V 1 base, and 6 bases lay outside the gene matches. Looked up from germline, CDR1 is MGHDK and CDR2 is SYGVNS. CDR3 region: CASSESRREGHEQYF. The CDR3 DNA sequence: TGTGCCAGCAGTGAATCGCGGCGGGAGGGGCACGAGCAGTACTTC.

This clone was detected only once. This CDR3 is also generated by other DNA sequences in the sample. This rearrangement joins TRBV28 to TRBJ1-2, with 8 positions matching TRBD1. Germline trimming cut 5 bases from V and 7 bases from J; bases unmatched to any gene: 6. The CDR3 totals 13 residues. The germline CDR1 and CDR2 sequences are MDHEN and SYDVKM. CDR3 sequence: CASSLMTGVGYTF. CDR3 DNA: TGTGCCAGCAGTCTTATGACAGGGGTTGGCTACACCTTC.

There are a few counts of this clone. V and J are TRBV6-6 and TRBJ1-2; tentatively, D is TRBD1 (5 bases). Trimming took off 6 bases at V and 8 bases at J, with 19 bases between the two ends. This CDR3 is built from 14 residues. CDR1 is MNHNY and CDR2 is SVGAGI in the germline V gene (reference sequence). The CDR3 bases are TGTGCCAGCAGCATGATACAGGAGGGACGGGGCTACACCTTC. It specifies CASSMIQEGRGYTF.

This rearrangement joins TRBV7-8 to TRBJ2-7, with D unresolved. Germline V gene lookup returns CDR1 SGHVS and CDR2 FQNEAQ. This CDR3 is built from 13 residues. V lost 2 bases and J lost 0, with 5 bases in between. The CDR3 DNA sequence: TGTGCCAGCAGCTTACACAACTCCTACGAGCAGTACTTC. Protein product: CASSLHNSYEQYF.

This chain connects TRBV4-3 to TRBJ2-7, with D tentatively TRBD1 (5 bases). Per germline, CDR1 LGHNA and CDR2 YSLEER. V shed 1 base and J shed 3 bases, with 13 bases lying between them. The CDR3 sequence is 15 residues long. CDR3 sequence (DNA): TGCGCCAGCAGCCAAGTGCAGGGTATAGGCTACGAGCAGTACTTC. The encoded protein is CASSQVQGIGYEQYF.

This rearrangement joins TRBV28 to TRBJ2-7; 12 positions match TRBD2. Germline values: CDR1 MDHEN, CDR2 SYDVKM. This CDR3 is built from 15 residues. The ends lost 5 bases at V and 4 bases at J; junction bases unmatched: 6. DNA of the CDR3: TGTGCCAGCAGTGTAGGGACTAGCGGGTCGTACGAGCAGTACTTC. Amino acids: CASSVGTSGSYEQYF. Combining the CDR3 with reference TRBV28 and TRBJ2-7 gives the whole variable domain DVKVTQSSRYLVKRTGEKVFLECVQDMDHENMFWYRQDPGLGLRLIYFSYDVKMKEKGDIPEGYSVSREKKERFSLILESASTNQTSMYLCASSVGTSGSYEQYFGPGTRLTVT.

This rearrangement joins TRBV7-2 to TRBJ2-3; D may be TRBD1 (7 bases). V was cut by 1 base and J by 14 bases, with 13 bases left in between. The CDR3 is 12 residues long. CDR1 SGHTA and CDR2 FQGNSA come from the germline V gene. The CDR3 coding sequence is TGTGCCAGCAGCTTAGAGCAGGGGGGAAGGTATTTT. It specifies CASSLEQGGRYF.

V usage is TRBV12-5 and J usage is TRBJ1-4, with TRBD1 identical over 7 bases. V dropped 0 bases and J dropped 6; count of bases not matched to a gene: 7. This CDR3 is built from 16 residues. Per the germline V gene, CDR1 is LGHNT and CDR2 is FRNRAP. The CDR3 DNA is TGTGCTAGTGGTTTGGTAATAAACAGGGGTGATGAAAAACTGTTTTTT. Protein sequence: CASGLVINRGDEKLFF.

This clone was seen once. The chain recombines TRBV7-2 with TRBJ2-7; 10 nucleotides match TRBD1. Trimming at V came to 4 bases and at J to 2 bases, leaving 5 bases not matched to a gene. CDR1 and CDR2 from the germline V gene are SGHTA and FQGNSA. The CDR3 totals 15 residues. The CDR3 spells CASSYTGTGAYEQYF. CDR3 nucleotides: TGTGCCAGCAGCTACACCGGGACAGGGGCCTACGAGCAGTACTTC.

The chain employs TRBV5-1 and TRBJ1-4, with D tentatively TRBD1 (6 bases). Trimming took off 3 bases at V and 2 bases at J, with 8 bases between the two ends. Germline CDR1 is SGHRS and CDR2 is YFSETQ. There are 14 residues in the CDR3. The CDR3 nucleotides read TGCGCCAGCAGCTCTCAGGGGACTAATGAAAAACTGTTTTTT. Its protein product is CASSSQGTNEKLFF.

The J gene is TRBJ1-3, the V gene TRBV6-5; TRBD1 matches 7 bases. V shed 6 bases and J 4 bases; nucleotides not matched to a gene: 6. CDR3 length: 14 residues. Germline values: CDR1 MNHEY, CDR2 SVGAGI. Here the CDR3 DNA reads TGTGCCAGCAGCACAACAGGGGCCGGAAACACCATATATTTT. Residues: CASSTTGAGNTIYF.

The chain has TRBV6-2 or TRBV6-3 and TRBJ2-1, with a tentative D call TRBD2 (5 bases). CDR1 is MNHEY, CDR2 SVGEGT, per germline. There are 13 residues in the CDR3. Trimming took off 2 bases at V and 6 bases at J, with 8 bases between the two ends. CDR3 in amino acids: CASSYTRSNEQFF. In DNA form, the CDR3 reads TGTGCCAGCAGTTACACTAGGTCCAATGAGCAGTTCTTC.